The 5 T cell receptor beta chains in this list originate from one sample, sequenced in a study of blood T cell repertoires in COVID-19. Profiling relied on immunoSEQ multiplex PCR, and the TCRdb table lists in-frame clones only, not all of them. The sample lists about 200,000 clones; around 95% were seen once. Specimen: peripheral blood. The origin of the receptors is a man aged 25-45 years with COVID-19, enrolled during active disease.

The chain combines TRBV6-6 with TRBJ2-1; D might be TRBD1 (6 bases). Germline assignment: CDR1 MNHNY and CDR2 SVGAGI (reference sequence). The ends were cut back, 5 bases at V and 8 bases at J, with 13 bases in the middle. The CDR3 sequence is 13 residues long. CDR3 DNA: TGTGCCAGCAGTACTACAGGGTCCGATGAGCAGTTCTTC. Amino acid sequence: CASSTTGSDEQFF.

The CDR3 protein is CASLTGWRDRGGYGYTF. DNA for the CDR3: TGTGCCAGCCTCACCGGCTGGCGGGACAGGGGAGGCTATGGCTACACCTTC. The rearrangement links TRBV21-1 to TRBJ1-2; TRBD1 reflects the table's D call only, with no check against the DNA. TRBV21-1 is given as a pseudogene. The CDR3 spans 17 residues.

V gene TRBV7-3 combines with J gene TRBJ2-1; 10 bases are a match to TRBD1. Looked up from germline, CDR1 is SGHTA and CDR2 is FQGTGA. The CDR3 covers 16 residues. With V trimmed by 2 bases and J by 8 bases, 9 bases remained unmatched. The CDR3: CASSLGRQGAAYEQFF. The DNA for the CDR3 is TGTGCCAGCAGCTTAGGTCGACAGGGGGCTGCGTATGAGCAGTTCTTC.

This chain joins TRBV10-3 and TRBJ2-5; 11 positions match TRBD2. The CDR3 sequence is 15 residues long. Per the germline V gene, CDR1 is ENHRY and CDR2 is SYGVKD. Trimming took 5 bases from V and 2 from J; bases not matched to a gene: 4. The CDR3 nucleotides read TGTGCCATCAGTCTACTAGCGGGGGCTCAAGAGACCCAGTACTTC. Its protein is CAISLLAGAQETQYF.

This clone was recorded only once. The chain is built from TRBV9 and TRBJ1-3; the match to TRBD1 covers 7 bases. The CDR3 consists of 15 residues. Trimming removed 4 bases from V and 4 bases from J; junction bases left unmatched: 8. CDR1 and CDR2 from the germline V gene are SGDLS and YYNGEE. Written as DNA, the CDR3 is TGTGCCAGCAGCCCGCAGACAGGGTCAGGAAACACCATATATTTT. It yields the protein CASSPQTGSGNTIYF.